Sequencing of this T cell receptor beta chain was carried out in a study of blood T cell repertoires in COVID-19. The CDR3 runs to 14 residues. Looked up from germline, CDR1 is SGHDT and CDR2 is YYEEEE. V lost 4 bases, J lost 5 bases, and 7 bases stayed unmatched. Per the original data handling: Counts of nucleated cells, estimated from reference gene primer amplification, were obtained. Clones were read by immunoSEQ multiplex PCR, and TCRdb kept only the in-frame ones, dropping some. The V and J calls and clone size are taken from that table; D and trimming were inferred from the DNA. The sample includes some 64,000 clones, roughly three quarters of them seen just once.

Sequencing input: peripheral blood. The J gene is TRBJ1-2, the V gene TRBV5-6, with 8 bases aligning to TRBD1. This TCR was recovered from a woman aged 80 or older with active or convalescent COVID-19. The CDR3: CASSADRVEYGYTF. The CDR3 DNA reads as TGTGCCAGCAGCGCGGACAGGGTTGAGTATGGCTACACCTTC.